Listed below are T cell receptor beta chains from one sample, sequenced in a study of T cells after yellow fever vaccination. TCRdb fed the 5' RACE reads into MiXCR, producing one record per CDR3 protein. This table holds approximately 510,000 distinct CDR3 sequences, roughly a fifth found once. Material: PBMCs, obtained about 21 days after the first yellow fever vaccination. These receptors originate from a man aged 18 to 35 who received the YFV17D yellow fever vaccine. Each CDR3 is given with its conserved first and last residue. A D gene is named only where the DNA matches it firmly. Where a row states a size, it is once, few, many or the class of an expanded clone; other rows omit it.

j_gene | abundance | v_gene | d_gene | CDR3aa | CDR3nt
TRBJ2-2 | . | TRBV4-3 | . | CASSHDTYDTGELFF | TGCGCCAGCAGCCATGATACCTATGACACCGGGGAGCTGTTTTTT
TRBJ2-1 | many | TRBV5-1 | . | CASSLVSGDYNEQFF | TGCGCCAGCAGCTTGGTTTCCGGGGACTACAATGAGCAGTTCTTC
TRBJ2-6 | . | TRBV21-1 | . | CASTESHLNRGPGANVLTF | TGTGCCAGCACCGAAAGCCATCTTAACAGGGGTCCCGGGGCCAACGTCCTGACTTTC
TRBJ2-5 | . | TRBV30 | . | CAWSVLPFGAGETQYF | TGTGCCTGGAGTGTACTACCTTTTGGGGCCGGTGAGACCCAGTACTTC
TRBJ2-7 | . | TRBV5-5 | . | CASSWSLSSYEQYF | TGTGCCAGCAGCTGGTCCCTTAGCTCCTACGAGCAGTACTTC
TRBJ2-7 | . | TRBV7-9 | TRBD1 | CASSLVDRVNEQYF | TGTGCCAGCAGCTTAGTGGACAGGGTCAACGAGCAGTACTTC
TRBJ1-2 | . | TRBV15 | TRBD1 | CATSEGRDRGNGYTF | TGTGCCACCAGCGAAGGCCGGGACAGGGGGAACGGCTACACCTTC
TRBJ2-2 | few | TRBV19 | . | CASSISQTRKIVGELFF | TGTGCCAGTAGTATTTCTCAGACCCGGAAGATTGTCGGGGAGCTGTTTTTT
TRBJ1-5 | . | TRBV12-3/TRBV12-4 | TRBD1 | CASSDRVNNQPQHF | TGTGCCAGCAGTGACAGGGTGAACAATCAGCCCCAGCATTTT
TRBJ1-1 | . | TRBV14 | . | CATHWGGTVNTEAFF | TGTGCCACCCACTGGGGGGGCACTGTGAACACTGAAGCTTTCTTT
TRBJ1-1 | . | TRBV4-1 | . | CASSQEPGLPNTEAFF | TGCGCCAGCAGCCAGGAACCGGGGTTACCGAACACTGAAGCTTTCTTT
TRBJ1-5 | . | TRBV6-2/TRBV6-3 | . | CASSRVGEGNQPQHF | TGTGCCAGCAGCCGGGTGGGAGAGGGCAATCAGCCCCAGCATTTT
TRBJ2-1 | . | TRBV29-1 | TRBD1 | CSGNRDRGRLYNEQFF | TGCAGCGGAAACCGGGACAGGGGGCGCCTCTACAATGAGCAGTTCTTC
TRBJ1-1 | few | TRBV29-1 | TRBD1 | CSGDRGTPEAFF | TGCAGCGGCGACAGGGGAACACCTGAAGCTTTCTTT
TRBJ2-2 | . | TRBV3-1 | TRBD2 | CASSQELLAGPFRTGELFF | TGTGCCAGCAGCCAAGAATTGCTAGCGGGGCCATTTAGGACCGGGGAGCTGTTTTTT
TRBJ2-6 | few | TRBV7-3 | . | CASSGFRGSGANVLTF | TGTGCCAGCAGCGGATTCAGGGGCTCCGGGGCCAACGTCCTGACTTTC
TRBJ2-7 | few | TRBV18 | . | CASSLQPGRLYEQYF | TGTGCCAGCTCACTGCAACCCGGACGCTTATACGAGCAGTACTTC
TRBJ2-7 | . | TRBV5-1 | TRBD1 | CASSTGTDRSYEQYF | TGCGCCAGCAGCACGGGGACAGACCGCTCCTACGAGCAGTACTTC
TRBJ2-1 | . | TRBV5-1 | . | CASSLAYLGGGYNEQFF | TGCGCCAGCAGCTTGGCCTACCTGGGAGGTGGGTACAATGAGCAGTTCTTC
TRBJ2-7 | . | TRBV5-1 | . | CASSLAGGIHEQYF | TGCGCCAGCAGCTTGGCAGGAGGAATCCACGAGCAGTACTTC
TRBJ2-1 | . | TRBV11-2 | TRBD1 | CASSPGQLSSYNEQFF | TGTGCCAGCAGCCCGGGACAGCTTAGCTCCTACAATGAGCAGTTCTTC
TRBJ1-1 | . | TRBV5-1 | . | CASSLAAGTEAFF | TGCGCCAGCAGCTTGGCGGCAGGCACTGAAGCTTTCTTT
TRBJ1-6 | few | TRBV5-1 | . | CASSLQDGKDSPLHF | TGCGCCAGCAGCTTACAGGACGGAAAGGACTCACCCCTCCACTTT
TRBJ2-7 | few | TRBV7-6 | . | CASSQQVFYEQYF | TGTGCCAGCAGCCAACAGGTTTTCTACGAGCAGTACTTC
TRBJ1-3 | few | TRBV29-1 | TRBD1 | CSVDTGGGNTIYF | TGCAGCGTTGACACAGGGGGAGGAAACACCATATATTTT
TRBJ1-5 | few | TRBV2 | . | CASSEEMAGNQPQHF | TGTGCCAGCAGTGAAGAAATGGCAGGCAATCAGCCCCAGCATTTT
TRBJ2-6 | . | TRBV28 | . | CASSLVVGAGANVLTF | TGTGCCAGCAGTTTAGTAGTGGGGGCTGGGGCCAACGTCCTGACTTTC
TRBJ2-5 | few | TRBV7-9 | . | CASSSESKETQYF | TGTGCCAGCAGCTCGGAGAGTAAAGAGACCCAGTACTTC
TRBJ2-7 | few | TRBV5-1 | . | CASSLGFSYEQYF | TGCGCCAGCAGCTTAGGCTTCTCCTACGAGCAGTACTTC
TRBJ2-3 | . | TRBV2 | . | CASSGDFTGTDTQYF | TGTGCCAGCAGTGGGGACTTCACGGGGACAGATACGCAGTATTTT
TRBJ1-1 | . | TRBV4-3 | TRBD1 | CASSQAIYSGGTNTEAFF | TGCGCCAGCAGCCAAGCGATTTATTCAGGGGGCACGAACACTGAAGCTTTCTTT
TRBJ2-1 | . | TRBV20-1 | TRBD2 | CSARNSGGANEQFF | TGCAGTGCAAGGAACAGCGGGGGGGCCAATGAGCAGTTCTTC
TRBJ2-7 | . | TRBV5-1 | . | CASRVDQLRYEQYF | TGCGCCAGCAGGGTCGATCAGCTTCGCTACGAGCAGTACTTC
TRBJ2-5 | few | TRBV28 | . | CASSLNSFGQETQYF | TGTGCCAGCAGTTTAAACTCCTTTGGGCAAGAGACCCAGTACTTC
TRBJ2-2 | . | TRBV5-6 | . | CASSLTGGEPGELFF | TGTGCCAGCAGCTTGACAGGGGGGGAGCCCGGGGAGCTGTTTTTT
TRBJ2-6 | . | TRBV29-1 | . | CSVSLQGEGSGANVLTF | TGCAGCGTTTCCTTACAGGGGGAGGGCTCTGGGGCCAACGTCCTGACTTTC
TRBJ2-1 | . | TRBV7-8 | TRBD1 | CASSRDRRPGNEQFF | TGTGCCAGCAGCAGGGACAGGCGTCCGGGTAATGAGCAGTTCTTC
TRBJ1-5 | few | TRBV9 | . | CASSDGSQPQHF | TGTGCCAGCAGCGACGGAAGTCAGCCCCAGCATTTT
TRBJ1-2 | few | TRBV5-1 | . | CASSSGRDYGYTF | TGCGCCAGCAGCTCTGGGCGGGACTATGGCTACACCTTC
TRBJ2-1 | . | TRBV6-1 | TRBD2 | CASSPPSGGAYEQFF | TGTGCCAGCAGCCCTCCTAGCGGGGGGGCCTATGAGCAGTTCTTC
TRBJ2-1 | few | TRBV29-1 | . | CSVGGSYNEQFF | TGCAGCGTTGGGGGTAGCTACAATGAGCAGTTCTTC